This T cell receptor (beta chain) was identified in a study of glioma-infiltrating T cells. This CDR3 is built from 14 residues. Germline V gene data show CDR1 as DFQATT and CDR2 as SNEGSKA (reference sequence). With 3 bases clipped from V and 1 base from J, the junction kept 1 base outside the gene matches. TCR alpha and beta CDR3 regions were amplified from RNA using iRepertoire nested multiplex PCR. MiXCR, applied by TCRdb to the multiplex PCR reads, yields one record per CDR3 protein. The sample records about 140,000 distinct CDR3 sequences, about two fifths being singletons. Sequenced material: glioma tissue, nonneoplastic brain tissue, or PBMCs (not recorded which). The sequence was obtained from a human donor with low-grade glioma or glioblastoma, undergoing nonglioma brain surgery, or in good health (not recorded which). This chain connects TRBV20-1 to TRBJ1-1, with 11 bases lining up with TRBD1. CDR3 residues: CSARGTGGNTEAFF. The CDR3 DNA follows: TGCAGTGCTAGGGGGACAGGGGGGAACACTGAAGCTTTCTTT.